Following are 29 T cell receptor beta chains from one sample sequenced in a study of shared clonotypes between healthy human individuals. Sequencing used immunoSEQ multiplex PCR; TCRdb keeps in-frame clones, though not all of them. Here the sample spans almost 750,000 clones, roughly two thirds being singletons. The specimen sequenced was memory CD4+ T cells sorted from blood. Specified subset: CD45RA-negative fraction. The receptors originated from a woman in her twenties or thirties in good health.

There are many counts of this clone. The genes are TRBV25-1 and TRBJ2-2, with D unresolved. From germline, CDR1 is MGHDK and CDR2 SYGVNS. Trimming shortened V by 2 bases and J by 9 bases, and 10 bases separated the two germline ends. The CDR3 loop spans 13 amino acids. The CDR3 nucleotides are TGTGCCAGCAGTGAAGCCGGGTTACGGGAGCTGTTTTTT. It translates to CASSEAGLRELFF. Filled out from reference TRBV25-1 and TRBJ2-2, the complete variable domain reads EADIYQTPRYLVIGTGKKITLECSQTMGHDKMYWYQQDPGMELHLIHYSYGVNSTEKGDLSSESTVSRIRTEHFPLTLESARPSHTSQYLCASSEAGLRELFFGEGSRLTVL.

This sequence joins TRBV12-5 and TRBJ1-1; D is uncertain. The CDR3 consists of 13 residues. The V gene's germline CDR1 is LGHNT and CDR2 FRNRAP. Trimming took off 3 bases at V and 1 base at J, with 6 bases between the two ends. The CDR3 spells CASGFGGNTEAFF. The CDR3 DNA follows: TGTGCTAGTGGTTTCGGCGGGAACACTGAAGCTTTCTTT.

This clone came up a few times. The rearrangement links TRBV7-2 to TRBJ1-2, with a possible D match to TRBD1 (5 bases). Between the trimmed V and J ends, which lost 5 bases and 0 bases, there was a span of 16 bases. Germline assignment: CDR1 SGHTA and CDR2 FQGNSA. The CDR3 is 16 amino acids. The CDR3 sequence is CASSRPGARSNYGYTF. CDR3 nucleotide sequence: TGTGCCAGCAGCCGTCCCGGGGCACGATCTAACTATGGCTACACCTTC.

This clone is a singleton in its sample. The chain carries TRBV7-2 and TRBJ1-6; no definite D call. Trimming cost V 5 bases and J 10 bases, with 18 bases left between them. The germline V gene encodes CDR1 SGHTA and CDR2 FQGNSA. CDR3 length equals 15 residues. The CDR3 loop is CASSPAPGAWSPLHF. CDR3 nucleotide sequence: TGTGCCAGCAGCCCGGCCCCGGGTGCTTGGTCACCCCTCCACTTT.

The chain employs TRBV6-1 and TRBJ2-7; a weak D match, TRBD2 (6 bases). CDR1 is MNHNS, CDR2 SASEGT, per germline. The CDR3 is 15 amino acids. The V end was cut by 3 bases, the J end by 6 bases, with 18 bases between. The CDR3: CASSDEGLWRLEQYF. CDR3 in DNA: TGTGCCAGCAGTGACGAGGGACTTTGGAGGCTCGAGCAGTACTTC.

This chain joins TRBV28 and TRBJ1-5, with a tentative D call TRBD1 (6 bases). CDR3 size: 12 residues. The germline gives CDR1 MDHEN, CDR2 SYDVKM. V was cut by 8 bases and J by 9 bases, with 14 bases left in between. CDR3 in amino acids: CASLGGVMPQHF. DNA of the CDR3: TGTGCCAGCCTAGGGGGGGTTATGCCCCAGCATTTT.

The CDR3 here is CASSIDRARDRETQYF. The DNA for the CDR3 is TGTGCCAGTAGTATTGATCGAGCGAGAGATCGAGAGACCCAGTACTTC. The genes are TRBV19 and TRBJ2-5; D is unresolved. Germline lookup yields CDR1 LNHDA and CDR2 SQIVND (reference sequence). The CDR3 runs to 16 residues. V was shortened by 3 bases and J by 4 bases, with 18 bases between the two germline ends.

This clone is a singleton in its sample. CDR3 bases: TGTGCCAGCACTAAAAGAGGGGGTCTCGTAACCAATGAGCAGTTCTTC. Encoded protein: CASTKRGGLVTNEQFF. The J gene is TRBJ2-1, the V gene TRBV9; D is perhaps TRBD1 (6 bases). Germline assignment: CDR1 SGDLS and CDR2 YYNGEE. CDR3 length equals 16 residues. V dropped 6 bases and J dropped 6 bases, with 22 bases sitting between them.

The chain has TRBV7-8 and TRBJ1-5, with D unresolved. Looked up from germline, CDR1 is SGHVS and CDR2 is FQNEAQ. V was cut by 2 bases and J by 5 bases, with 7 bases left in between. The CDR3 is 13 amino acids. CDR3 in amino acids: CASSLTEDQPQHF. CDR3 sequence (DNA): TGTGCCAGCAGCTTAACGGAAGATCAGCCCCAGCATTTT.

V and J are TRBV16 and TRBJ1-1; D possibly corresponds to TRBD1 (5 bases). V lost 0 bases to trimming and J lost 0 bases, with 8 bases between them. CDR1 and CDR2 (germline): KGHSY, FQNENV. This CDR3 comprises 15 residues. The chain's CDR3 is CASSQSQQVNTEAFF. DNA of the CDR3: TGTGCCAGCAGCCAATCCCAACAGGTGAACACTGAAGCTTTCTTT.

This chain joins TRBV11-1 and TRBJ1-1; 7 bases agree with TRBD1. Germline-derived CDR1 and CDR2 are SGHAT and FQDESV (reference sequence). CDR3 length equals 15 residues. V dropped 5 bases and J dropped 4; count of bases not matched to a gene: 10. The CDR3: CASSIPLQGPTEAFF. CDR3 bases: TGTGCCAGCAGCATTCCCTTACAGGGGCCCACTGAAGCTTTCTTT.

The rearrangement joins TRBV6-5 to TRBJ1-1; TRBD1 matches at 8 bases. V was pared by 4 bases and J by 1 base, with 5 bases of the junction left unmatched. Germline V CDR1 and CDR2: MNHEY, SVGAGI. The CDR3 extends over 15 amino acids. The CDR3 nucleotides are TGTGCCAGCAGTTCCTCCGACAGGGGGAACACTGAAGCTTTCTTT. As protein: CASSSSDRGNTEAFF.

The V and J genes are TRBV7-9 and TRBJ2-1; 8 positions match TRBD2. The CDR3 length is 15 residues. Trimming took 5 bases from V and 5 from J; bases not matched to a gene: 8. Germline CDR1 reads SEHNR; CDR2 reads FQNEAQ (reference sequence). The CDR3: CASSPRLARNNEQFF. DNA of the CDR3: TGTGCCAGCAGCCCACGACTAGCGCGTAACAATGAGCAGTTCTTC. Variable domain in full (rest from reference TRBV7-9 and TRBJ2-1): DTGVSQNPRHKITKRGQNVTFRCDPISEHNRLYWYRQTLGQGPEFLTYFQNEAQLEKSRLLSDRFSAERPKGSFSTLEIQRTEQGDSAMYLCASSPRLARNNEQFFGPGTRLTVL.

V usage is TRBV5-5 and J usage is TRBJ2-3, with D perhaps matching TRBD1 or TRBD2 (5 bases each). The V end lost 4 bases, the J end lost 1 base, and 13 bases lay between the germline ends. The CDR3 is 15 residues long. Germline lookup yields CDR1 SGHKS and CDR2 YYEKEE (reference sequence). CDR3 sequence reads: CASSHRDGGTDTQYF. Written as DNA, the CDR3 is TGTGCCAGCAGCCACCGGGACGGGGGCACAGATACGCAGTATTTT.

Here the CDR3 DNA reads TGTGCCAGCAGCTTAGGGACCCACACAGGGAGGTACGGCTACACCTTC. It encodes CASSLGTHTGRYGYTF. The chain recombines TRBV7-8 with TRBJ1-2, with a possible D match to TRBD1 (6 bases). Per the germline V gene, CDR1 is SGHVS and CDR2 is FQNEAQ. The CDR3 covers 16 residues. With 1 base removed from V and 8 bases from J, the gap between germline ends came to 20 bases.

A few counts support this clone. The CDR3 protein is CASSIQPGSRSGNTIYF. CDR3 in DNA: TGTGCCAGTAGTATTCAGCCAGGGTCGCGCTCTGGAAACACCATATATTTT. The rearrangement joins TRBV19 to TRBJ1-3, with D possibly being TRBD1 (5 bases). Trimming pared 3 bases from V and 0 bases from J, leaving 15 bases between. Looked up from germline, CDR1 is LNHDA and CDR2 is SQIVND (reference sequence). This CDR3 contains 17 residues.

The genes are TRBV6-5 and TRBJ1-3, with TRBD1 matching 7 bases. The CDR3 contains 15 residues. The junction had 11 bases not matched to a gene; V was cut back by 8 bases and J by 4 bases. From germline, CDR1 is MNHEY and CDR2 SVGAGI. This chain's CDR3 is CASQSPAQGGNTIYF. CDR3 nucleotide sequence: TGTGCCAGCCAAAGCCCCGCACAGGGGGGAAACACCATATATTTT.

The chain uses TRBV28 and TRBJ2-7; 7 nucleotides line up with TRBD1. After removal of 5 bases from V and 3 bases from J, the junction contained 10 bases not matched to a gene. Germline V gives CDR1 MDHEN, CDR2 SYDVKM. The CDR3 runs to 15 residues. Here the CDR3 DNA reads TGTGCCAGCAGTCCATCAGGGACAGAAAGCTACGAGCAGTACTTC. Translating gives CASSPSGTESYEQYF.

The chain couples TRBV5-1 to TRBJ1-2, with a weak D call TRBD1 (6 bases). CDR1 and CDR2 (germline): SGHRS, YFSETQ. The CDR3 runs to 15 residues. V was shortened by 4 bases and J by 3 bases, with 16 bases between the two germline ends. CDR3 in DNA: TGCGCCAGCAGCGTACAGGGAGGGGCGGACTATGGCTACACCTTC. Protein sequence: CASSVQGGADYGYTF. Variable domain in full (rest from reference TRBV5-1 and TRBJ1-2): KAGVTQTPRYLIKTRGQQVTLSCSPISGHRSVSWYQQTPGQGLQFLFEYFSETQRNKGNFPGRFSGRQFSNSRSEMNVSTLELGDSALYLCASSVQGGADYGYTFGSGTRLTVV.

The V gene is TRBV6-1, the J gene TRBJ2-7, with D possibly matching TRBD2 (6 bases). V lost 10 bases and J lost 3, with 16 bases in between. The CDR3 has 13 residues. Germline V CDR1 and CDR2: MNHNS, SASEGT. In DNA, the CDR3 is TGTGCCACCGCGGGCGGGACCATCTACGAGCAGTACTTC. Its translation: CATAGGTIYEQYF.

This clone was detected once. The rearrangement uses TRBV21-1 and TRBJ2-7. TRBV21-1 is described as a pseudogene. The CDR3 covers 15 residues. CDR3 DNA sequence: TGTGCCAGCAGCAGTAGGACGCAACCGGCTGCCGAGCAGTACTTC. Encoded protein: CASSSRTQPAAEQYF.

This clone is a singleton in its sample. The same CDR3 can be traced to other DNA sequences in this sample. The CDR3 DNA is TGTGCCAGTAGTTCACAGGGGGCGACTAATGAAAAACTGTTTTTT. Protein: CASSSQGATNEKLFF. The chain has TRBV19 and TRBJ1-4; 9 bases map to TRBD1. Germline V lookup: CDR1 LNHDA, CDR2 SQIVND (reference sequence). The CDR3 loop spans 15 amino acids. Trimming removed 5 bases from V and 2 bases from J; junction bases left unmatched: 3.

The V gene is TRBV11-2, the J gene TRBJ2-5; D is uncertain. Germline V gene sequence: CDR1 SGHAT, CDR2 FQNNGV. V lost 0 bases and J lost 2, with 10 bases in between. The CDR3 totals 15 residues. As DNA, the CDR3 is TGTGCCAGCAGCTTAGAGGTCTGGGAACAAGAGACCCAGTACTTC. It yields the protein CASSLEVWEQETQYF.

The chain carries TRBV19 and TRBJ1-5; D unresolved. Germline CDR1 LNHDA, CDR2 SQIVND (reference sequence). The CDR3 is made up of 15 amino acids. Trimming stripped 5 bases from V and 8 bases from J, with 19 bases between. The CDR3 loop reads CASSPARGELKPQHF. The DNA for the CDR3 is TGTGCCAGTAGTCCGGCTAGAGGAGAATTGAAGCCCCAGCATTTT. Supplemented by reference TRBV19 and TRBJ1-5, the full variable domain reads DGGITQSPKYLFRKEGQNVTLSCEQNLNHDAMYWYRQDPGQGLRLIYYSQIVNDFQKGDIAEGYSVSREKKESFPLTVTSAQKNPTAFYLCASSPARGELKPQHFGDGTRLSIL.

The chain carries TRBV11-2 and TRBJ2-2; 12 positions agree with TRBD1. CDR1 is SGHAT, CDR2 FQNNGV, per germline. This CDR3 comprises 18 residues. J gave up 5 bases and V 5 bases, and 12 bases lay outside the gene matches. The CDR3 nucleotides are TGTGCCAGCAGCCGGGGGACAGGGGGCGGGATGTTAACCGGGGAGCTGTTTTTT. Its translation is CASSRGTGGGMLTGELFF. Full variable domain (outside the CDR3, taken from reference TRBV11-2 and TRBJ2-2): EAGVAQSPRYKIIEKRQSVAFWCNPISGHATLYWYQQILGQGPKLLIQFQNNGVVDDSQLPKDRFSAERLKGVDSTLKIQPAKLEDSAVYLCASSRGTGGGMLTGELFFGEGSRLTVL.

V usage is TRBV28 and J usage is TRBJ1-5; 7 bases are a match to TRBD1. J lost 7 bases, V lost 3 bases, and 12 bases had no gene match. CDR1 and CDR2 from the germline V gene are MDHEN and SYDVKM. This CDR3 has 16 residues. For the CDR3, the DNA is TGTGCCAGCAGTTTGAAAAGGGGGCGCTTATGGCAGCCCCAGCATTTT. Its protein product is CASSLKRGRLWQPQHF.

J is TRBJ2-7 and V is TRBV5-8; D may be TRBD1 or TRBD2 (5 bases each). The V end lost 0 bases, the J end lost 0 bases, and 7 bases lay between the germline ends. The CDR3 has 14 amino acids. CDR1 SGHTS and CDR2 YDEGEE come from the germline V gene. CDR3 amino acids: CASSLGGSSYEQYF. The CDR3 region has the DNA TGTGCCAGCAGCTTGGGGGGGAGCTCCTACGAGCAGTACTTC.

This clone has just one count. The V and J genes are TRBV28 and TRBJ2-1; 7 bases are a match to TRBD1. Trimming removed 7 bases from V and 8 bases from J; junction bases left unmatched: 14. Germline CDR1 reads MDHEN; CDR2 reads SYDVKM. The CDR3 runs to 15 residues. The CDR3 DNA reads TGTGCCAGCAAGCCCCGAGCTTACAGGGGCGATGAGCAGTTCTTC. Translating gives CASKPRAYRGDEQFF.

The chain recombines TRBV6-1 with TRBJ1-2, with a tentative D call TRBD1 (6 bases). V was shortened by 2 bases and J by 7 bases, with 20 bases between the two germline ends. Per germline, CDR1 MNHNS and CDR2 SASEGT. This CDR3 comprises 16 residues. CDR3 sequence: CASSENRDTTIRGYTF. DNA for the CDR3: TGTGCCAGCAGTGAAAACAGGGATACGACTATTCGTGGCTACACCTTC.